This section outlines one T cell receptor (beta chain) sequence together with its context. The record originates from a study of preoperative IRX-2 immunotherapy in early breast cancer. Some clones are missing from TCRdb's copy, which holds only in-frame ones; the method was immunoSEQ multiplex PCR. The sample has about 7,700 clones, around 84% seen once. The CDR3 has 15 amino acids. The V end lost 3 bases, the J end lost 2 bases, and 8 bases lay between the germline ends. CDR1 is SGHVS and CDR2 is FNYEAQ in the germline V gene. Treatment specified: preoperative locoregional IRX-2 cytokine immunotherapy. Samples came from a phase Ib trial of preoperative locoregional IRX-2 cytokine immunotherapy.

The sequencing here drew on tumor tissue, taken after IRX-2 immunotherapy. V is TRBV7-6 and J is TRBJ2-6; D not certain. The source of this sequence is a human donor with breast cancer. The CDR3 nucleotides are TGTGCCAGCAGCTTGCGGCGAACTGGGGCCAACGTCCTGACTTTC. It translates to CASSLRRTGANVLTF.